This T cell receptor beta chain was obtained from a study of blood T cells in healthy people across ages. Then a second PCR, running roughly 6 to 11 cycles, was carried out with a sample-barcoded 5' primer and a J-beta primer mix. TCRdb reanalysed the 5' RACE reads using MiXCR and keeps one entry per CDR3 protein. Seen here are hundreds of thousands of distinct CDR3 sequences, around 34% observed once, and the top ten hold over 10%. Samples had at least 7 million PBMCs isolated from them. This clonotype was seen ten or more times. CDR3 length: 15 residues. Trimming removed 8 bases at V and 5 bases at J, with 21 bases between.

Material: blood. This clonotype was sampled from a man aged 18 to 35 in good health. The chain links TRBV12-3 or TRBV12-4 to TRBJ2-5, with D perhaps TRBD1 or TRBD2 (6 bases each). The CDR3 reads CASLPANREEETQYF. Written as DNA, the CDR3 is TGTGCCAGCCTCCCGGCGAACAGGGAGGAGGAGACCCAGTACTTC.